This T cell receptor (beta chain) came from a study of T cells after posttransplantation cyclophosphamide (TCRdb year 2016). The study in broad terms: Using TRB sequencing, the study followed how the T cell repertoire reconstituted after myeloablative bone marrow transplantation in which posttransplantation cyclophosphamide served as GVHD prophylaxis. Samples from 30 to 35 PTCy-treated patients, along with samples from 16 of their related bone marrow donors, underwent antigen receptor sequencing. Blood from all 30 or so PTCy patients with 1-year posttransplant specimens was subjected to TRB sequencing. Up to roughly 3 additional blood samples from 2 to 5.2 years after transplant were also TRB-sequenced in 3 patients, as was pretransplant blood from several patients. Because TRA and TRB clonality correlated tightly in roughly ten samples, later TCR analyses were limited to TRB. Public TRB sequences were checked against a database of over 3,000 sequences associated with responses to pathogens, tumor antigens, self-antigens and alloantigens.

About this clone: There is no known antigen for this receptor. The sample holds no much larger clone one base away, and base qualities are not on file.

Germline trimming amounts to 6 bases on V and 0 bases on J, with 4 as the count of junction bases outside the gene matches. Via the germline V gene (reference sequence), CDR1 is WNHNN and CDR2 SYGVQD. Spanning cysteine to phenylalanine, the CDR3 consists of 15 amino acids. Only the CDR3 part of the read is kept: 45 bases, read in frame from the first base. A control cohort of about 11 patients who had been given myeloablative marrow transplants with methotrexate plus a calcineurin inhibitor was sampled 1 year after transplant. Peripheral blood and bone marrow mononuclear cells were isolated by Ficoll-Hypaque density centrifugation and cryopreserved. Paper-wide results and their limitations: The TRB repertoires of T cells infiltrating skin or the GI tract showed only limited overlap with the TRB repertoires found in blood. Across about 40 patients, TRB clonality was highly associated with recipient CMV seropositivity and CMV reactivation, and diversity in PTCy patients was similar to diversity in CNI/methotrexate controls. Donor-recipient similarity was low at 1-2 months but increased during the first year, and donor CD8+ memory clones often dominated later blood repertoires.

Genomic DNA was the input for TRB sequencing, which was run either with the immunoSEQ assay at survey resolution or with the hsTCRB kit. Per the authors' processing: The immunoSEQ software handled the initial read processing, while the LymphoSeq R package was used for the repertoire analyses. Clonality was calculated as 1 minus normalized Shannon entropy, and the Gini coefficient was also calculated for each TRB dataset. Phenotypes of unsorted samples were inferred by mapping TRB sequences from sorted subsets of the recipient or donor onto unsorted samples of the same recipient. This is the immuneACCESS table as TCRdb keeps it, with only in-frame sequences that have V and J called. A part of the clones is gone; compared with another copy, unresolved V genes explain less than half, and the rest is unexplained. The DNA gave D and trimming, while V, J and clone size come from that table. A total of over 20,000 clones appear in this sample, approximately 83% of them only once. Together, the top ten hold less than 2.5% of the sample.

This material consisted of PBMCs, taken 350 to 400 days after allogeneic stem cell transplant with calcineurin inhibitor and methotrexate. The receptor was derived from a female patient aged 25-39 years who received an allogeneic stem cell transplant from an unrelated donor, was CMV-positive, and had acute and chronic GVHD. Donor T cells from the graft may be present among the T cells after a transplant. In this chain, TRBV10-1 is recombined with TRBJ2-3; 9 bases in the middle match TRBD2. The DNA is TGCGCCAGCAGCGTTGGACTAGCGAGCACAGATACGCAGTATTTT. It encodes CASSVGLASTDTQYF.